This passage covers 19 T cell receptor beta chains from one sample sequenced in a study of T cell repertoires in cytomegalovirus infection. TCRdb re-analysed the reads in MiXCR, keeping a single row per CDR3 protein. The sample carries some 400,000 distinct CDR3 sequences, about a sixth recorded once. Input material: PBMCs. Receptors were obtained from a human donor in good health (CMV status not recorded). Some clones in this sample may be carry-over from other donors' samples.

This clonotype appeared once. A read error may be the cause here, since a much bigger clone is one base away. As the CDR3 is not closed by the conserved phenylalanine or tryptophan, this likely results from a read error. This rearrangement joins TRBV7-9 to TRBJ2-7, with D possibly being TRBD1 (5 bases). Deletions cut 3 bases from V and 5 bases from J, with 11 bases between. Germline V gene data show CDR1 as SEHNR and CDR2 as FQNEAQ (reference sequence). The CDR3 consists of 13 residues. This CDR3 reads CASSFPGFNEQYL. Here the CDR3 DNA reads TGTGCCAGCAGCTTTCCAGGGTTCAACGAGCAGTACTTA.

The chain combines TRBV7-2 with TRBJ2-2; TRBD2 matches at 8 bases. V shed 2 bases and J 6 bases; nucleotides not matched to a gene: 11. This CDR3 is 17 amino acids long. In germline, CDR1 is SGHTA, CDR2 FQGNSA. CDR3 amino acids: CASSLSPALAGSGELFF. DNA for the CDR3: TGTGCCAGCAGCTTAAGTCCTGCCTTAGCGGGATCCGGGGAGCTGTTTTTT.

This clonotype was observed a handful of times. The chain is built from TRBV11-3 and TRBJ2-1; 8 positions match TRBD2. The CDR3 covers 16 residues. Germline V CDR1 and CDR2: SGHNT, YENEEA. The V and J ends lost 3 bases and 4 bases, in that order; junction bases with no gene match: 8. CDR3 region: CASSLSAGGGYNEQFF. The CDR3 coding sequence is TGTGCCAGCAGCTTGAGTGCGGGAGGAGGGTACAATGAGCAGTTCTTC.

The CDR3 loop is CASRTTDLGNSPLHF. CDR3 coding DNA: TGTGCCAGTAGGACTACCGACCTGGGGAATTCACCCCTCCACTTT. The V and J genes are TRBV19 and TRBJ1-6; D uncertain. The CDR3 covers 15 residues. Germline loops: CDR1 LNHDA, CDR2 SQIVND (reference sequence). V was clipped by 6 bases and J by 7 bases, with 16 bases between them.

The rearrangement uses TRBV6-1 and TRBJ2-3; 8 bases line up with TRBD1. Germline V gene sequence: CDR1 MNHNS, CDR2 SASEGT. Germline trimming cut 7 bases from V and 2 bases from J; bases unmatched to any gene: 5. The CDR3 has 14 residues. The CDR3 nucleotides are TGTGCCAGCACCCAGACAGGGGACACAGATACGCAGTATTTT. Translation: CASTQTGDTDTQYF.

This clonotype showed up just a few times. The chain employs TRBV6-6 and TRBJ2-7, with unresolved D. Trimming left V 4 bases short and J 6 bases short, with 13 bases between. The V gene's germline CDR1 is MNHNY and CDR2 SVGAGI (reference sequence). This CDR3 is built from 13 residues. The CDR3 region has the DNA TGTGCCAGCAGTTCCGGGTCCCGCGGCGAGCAGTACTTC. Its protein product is CASSSGSRGEQYF.

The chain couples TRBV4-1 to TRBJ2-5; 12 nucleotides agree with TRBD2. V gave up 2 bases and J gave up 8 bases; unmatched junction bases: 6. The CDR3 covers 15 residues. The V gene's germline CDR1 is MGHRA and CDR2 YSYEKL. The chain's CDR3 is CASSQTTSGGSTQYF. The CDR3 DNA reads TGCGCCAGCAGCCAAACGACTAGCGGGGGCTCAACCCAGTACTTC.

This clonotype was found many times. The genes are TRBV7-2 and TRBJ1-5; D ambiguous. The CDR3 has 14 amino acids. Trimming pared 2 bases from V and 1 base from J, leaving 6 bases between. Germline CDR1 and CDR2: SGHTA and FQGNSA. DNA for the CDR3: TGTGCCAGCAGCTTAATGGTGAGCAATCAGCCCCAGCATTTT. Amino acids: CASSLMVSNQPQHF.

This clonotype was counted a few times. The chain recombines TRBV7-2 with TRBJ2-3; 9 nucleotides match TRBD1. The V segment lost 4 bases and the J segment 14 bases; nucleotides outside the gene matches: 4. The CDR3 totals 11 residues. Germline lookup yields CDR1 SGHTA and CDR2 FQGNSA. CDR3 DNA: TGTGCCAGCAGCTCGGGACAGGGCGGGTATTTT. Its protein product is CASSSGQGGYF. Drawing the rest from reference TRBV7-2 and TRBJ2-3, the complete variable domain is GAGVSQSPSNKVTEKGKDVELRCDPISGHTALYWYRQSLGQGLEFLIYFQGNSAPDKSGLPSDRFSAERTGGSVSTLTIQRTQQEDSAVYLCASSSGQGGYFGPGTRLTVL.

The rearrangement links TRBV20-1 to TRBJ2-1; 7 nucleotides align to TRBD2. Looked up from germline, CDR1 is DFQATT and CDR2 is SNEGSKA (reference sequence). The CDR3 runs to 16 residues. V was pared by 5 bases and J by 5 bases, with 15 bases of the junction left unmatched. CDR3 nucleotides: TGCAGTGCTTGGCCCCCGAGGGGAGCGGGGAACAATGAGCAGTTCTTC. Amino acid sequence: CSAWPPRGAGNNEQFF.

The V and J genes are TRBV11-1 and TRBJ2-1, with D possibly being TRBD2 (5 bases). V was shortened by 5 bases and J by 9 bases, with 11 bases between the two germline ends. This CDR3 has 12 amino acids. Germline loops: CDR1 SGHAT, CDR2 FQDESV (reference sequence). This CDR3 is CASSALRGEQFF. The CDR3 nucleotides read TGTGCCAGCAGCGCTCTTCGGGGTGAGCAGTTCTTC.

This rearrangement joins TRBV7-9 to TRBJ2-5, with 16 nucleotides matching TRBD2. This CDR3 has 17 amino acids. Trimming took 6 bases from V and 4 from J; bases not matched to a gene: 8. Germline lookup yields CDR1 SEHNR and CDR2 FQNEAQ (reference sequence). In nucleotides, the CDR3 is TGTGCCAGCAGTCTGATGGGACTAGCGGGAGGGGCAGAGACCCAGTACTTC. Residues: CASSLMGLAGGAETQYF.

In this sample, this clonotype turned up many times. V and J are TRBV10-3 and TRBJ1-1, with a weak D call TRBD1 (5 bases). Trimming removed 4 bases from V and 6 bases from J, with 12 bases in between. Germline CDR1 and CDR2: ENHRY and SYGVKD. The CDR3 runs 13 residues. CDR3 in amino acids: CAISGGWGAEAFF. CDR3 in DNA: TGTGCCATCAGTGGGGGTTGGGGGGCTGAAGCTTTCTTT.

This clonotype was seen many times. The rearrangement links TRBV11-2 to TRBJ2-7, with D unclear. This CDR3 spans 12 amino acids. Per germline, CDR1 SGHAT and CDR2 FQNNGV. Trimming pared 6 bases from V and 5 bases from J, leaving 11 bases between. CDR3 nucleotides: TGTGCCAGCAGGGCAGGCTCTCACGAGCAGTACTTC. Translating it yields CASRAGSHEQYF.

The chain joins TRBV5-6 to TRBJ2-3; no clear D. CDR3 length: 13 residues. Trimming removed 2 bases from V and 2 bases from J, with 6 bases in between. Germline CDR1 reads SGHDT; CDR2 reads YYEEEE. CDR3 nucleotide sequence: TGTGCCAGCAGCTTCCGAACCACAGATACGCAGTATTTT. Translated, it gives CASSFRTTDTQYF.

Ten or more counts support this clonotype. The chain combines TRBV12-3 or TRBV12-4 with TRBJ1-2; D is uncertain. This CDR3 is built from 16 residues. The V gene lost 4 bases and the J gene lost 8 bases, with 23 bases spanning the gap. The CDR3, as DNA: TGTGCCAGCAGTTCACGAGAGAGAGTTGGGATCGGGGGCTACACCTTC. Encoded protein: CASSSRERVGIGGYTF.

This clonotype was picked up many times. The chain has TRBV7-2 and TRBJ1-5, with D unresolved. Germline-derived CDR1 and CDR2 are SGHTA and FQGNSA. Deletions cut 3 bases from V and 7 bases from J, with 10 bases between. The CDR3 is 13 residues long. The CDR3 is CASSLFSGQPQHF. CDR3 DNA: TGTGCCAGCAGCTTGTTCTCGGGACAGCCCCAGCATTTT.

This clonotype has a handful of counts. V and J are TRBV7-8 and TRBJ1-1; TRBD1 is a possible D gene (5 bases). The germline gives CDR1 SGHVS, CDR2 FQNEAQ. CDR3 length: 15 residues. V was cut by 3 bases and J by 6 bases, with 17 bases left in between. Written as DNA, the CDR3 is TGTGCCAGCAGCTTCCGGGGGATCCCGACGGCTGAAGCTTTCTTT. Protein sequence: CASSFRGIPTAEAFF.

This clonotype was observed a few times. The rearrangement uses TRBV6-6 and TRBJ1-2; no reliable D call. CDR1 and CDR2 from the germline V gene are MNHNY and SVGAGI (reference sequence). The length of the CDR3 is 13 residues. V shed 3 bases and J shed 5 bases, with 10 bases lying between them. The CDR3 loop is CASSYRDFYGYTF. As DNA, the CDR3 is TGTGCCAGCAGTTATCGAGACTTTTATGGCTACACCTTC.